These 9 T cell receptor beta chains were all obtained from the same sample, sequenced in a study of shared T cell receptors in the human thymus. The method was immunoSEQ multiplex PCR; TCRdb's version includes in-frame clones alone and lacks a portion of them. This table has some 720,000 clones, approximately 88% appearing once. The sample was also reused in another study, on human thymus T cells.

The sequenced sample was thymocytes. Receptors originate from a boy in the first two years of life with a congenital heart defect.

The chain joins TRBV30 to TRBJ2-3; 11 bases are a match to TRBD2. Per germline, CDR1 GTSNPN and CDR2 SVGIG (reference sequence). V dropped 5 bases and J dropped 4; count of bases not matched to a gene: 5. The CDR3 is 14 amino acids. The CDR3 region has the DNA TGTGCCTGGGGCGGACTAGCGGGCTCAGATACGCAGTATTTT. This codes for CAWGGLAGSDTQYF.

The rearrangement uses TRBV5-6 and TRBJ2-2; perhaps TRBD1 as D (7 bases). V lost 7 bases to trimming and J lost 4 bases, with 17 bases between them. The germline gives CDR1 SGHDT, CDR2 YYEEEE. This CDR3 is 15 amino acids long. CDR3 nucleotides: TGTGCCAGCTCCCAGGCAGGGGGAGGCACCGGGGAGCTGTTTTTT. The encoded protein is CASSQAGGGTGELFF.

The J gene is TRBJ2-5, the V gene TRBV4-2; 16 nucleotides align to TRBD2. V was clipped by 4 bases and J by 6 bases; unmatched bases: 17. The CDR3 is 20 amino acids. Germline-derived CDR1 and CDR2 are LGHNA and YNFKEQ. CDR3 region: CASSPTRPGTSGRARKTQYF. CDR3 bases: TGTGCCAGCAGCCCAACCCGGCCCGGGACTAGCGGGAGGGCCAGAAAGACCCAGTACTTC.

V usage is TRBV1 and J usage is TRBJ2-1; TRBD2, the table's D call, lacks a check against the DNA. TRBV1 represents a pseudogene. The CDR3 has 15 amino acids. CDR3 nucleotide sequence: TGCACCAGCAGCCTTAGCACAAGCTCCTACAATGAGCAGTTCTTC. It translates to CTSSLSTSSYNEQFF.

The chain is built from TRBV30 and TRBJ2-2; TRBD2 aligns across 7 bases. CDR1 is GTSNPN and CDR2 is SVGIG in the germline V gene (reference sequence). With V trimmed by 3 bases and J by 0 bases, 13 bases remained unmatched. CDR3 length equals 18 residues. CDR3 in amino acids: CAWRGEVSSGTNTGELFF. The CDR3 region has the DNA TGTGCCTGGAGGGGGGAAGTTTCTAGCGGTACGAACACCGGGGAGCTGTTTTTT.

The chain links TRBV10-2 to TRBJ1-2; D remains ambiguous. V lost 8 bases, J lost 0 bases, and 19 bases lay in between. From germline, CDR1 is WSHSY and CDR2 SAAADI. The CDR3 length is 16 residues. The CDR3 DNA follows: TGCGCCAGCGTACTTACAGCCCTATATCCTAACTATGGCTACACCTTC. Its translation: CASVLTALYPNYGYTF.

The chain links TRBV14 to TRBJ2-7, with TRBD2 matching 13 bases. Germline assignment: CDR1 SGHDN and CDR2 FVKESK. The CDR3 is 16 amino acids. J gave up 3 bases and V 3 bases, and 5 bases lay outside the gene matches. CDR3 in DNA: TGTGCCAGCAGCCACAGACTAGCGGGAGGCGTCTACGAGCAGTACTTC. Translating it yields CASSHRLAGGVYEQYF.

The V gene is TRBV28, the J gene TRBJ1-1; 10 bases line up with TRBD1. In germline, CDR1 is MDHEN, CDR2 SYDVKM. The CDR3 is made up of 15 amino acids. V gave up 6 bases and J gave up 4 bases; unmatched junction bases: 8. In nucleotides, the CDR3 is TGTGCCAGCAGCCCCAGGTGGGACAGGGGCACTGAAGCTTTCTTT. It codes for CASSPRWDRGTEAFF.

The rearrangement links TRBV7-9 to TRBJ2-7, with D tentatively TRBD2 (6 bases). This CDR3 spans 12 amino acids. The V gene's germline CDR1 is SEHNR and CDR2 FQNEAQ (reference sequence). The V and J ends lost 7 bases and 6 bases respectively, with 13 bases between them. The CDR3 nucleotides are TGTGCCAGCACCTCGGGACTTTCCGAGCAGTACTTC. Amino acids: CASTSGLSEQYF. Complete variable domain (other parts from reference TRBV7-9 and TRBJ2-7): DTGVSQNPRHKITKRGQNVTFRCDPISEHNRLYWYRQTLGQGPEFLTYFQNEAQLEKSRLLSDRFSAERPKGSFSTLEIQRTEQGDSAMYLCASTSGLSEQYFGPGTRLTVT.